Sequencing of this TCR beta chain was carried out in a study of T cells in Graves' hyperthyroidism and ophthalmopathy. This clonotype showed up many times. TCR beta CDR3 region amplification was performed from RNA transcripts. The study used the HTBI primer set for a first-round RT-PCR of the TCR CDR3. TCRdb reanalysed the multiplex PCR reads using MiXCR and keeps one entry per CDR3 protein. The table includes about 320,000 distinct CDR3 sequences, 16% detected once. The CDR3 has 15 amino acids. Germline loops: CDR1 DFQATT, CDR2 SNEGSKA (reference sequence). V gave up 3 bases and J gave up 3 bases, with 18 bases separating them.

This TCR was recovered from a man aged 25 to 40 with Graves' hyperthyroidism. This sequence joins TRBV20-1 and TRBJ2-7; D gene uncertain. Input material: blood. Written as DNA, the CDR3 is TGCAGTGCTAGCCCTCCCGACGGATCTATCTACGAGCAGTACTTC. Its protein product is CSASPPDGSIYEQYF.